One and the same sample provided the 26 T cell receptor beta chains below, sequenced in a study of T cells in localized non-small cell lung cancer. This table comes from immunoSEQ multiplex PCR, and its TCRdb copy is limited to in-frame clones, with some not included. This table has more than 25,000 clones, roughly four fifths appearing once. The sample here was peripheral blood, taken before any cancer treatment. These receptors came from a woman between 35 and 70 years old with stage I lung adenocarcinoma.

The rearrangement links TRBV9 to TRBJ2-3; either TRBD1 or TRBD2 may fit D (5 bases each). The CDR3 spans 15 residues. The germline V gene has CDR1 SGDLS and CDR2 YYNGEE. Trimming removed 0 bases at V and 2 bases at J, with 10 bases between. The DNA of the CDR3 is TGTGCCAGCAGCGTAGTCGTGGGGACCACAGATACGCAGTATTTT. This codes for CASSVVVGTTDTQYF.

V gene TRBV9 combines with J gene TRBJ1-6, with D maybe TRBD1 (5 bases). This CDR3 has 14 amino acids. Trimming left V 4 bases short and J 9 bases short, with 14 bases between. CDR1 SGDLS and CDR2 YYNGEE come from the germline V gene. The CDR3 region is CASSLGRGRSPLHF. The CDR3, as DNA: TGTGCCAGCAGCTTGGGGAGGGGCCGTTCACCCCTCCACTTT.

The V call is TRBV4-3, the J call TRBJ1-1; the D gene is possibly TRBD1 (5 bases). Trimming pared 10 bases from V and 3 bases from J, leaving 12 bases between. The CDR3 sequence is 12 residues long. Per the germline V gene, CDR1 is LGHNA and CDR2 is YSLEER. The CDR3 nucleotides are TGCGCCACCTCGGGAGGGGACACTGAAGCTTTCTTT. It codes for CATSGGDTEAFF.

The rearrangement links TRBV5-1 to TRBJ1-2, with unresolved D. The V and J ends lost 0 bases and 4 bases respectively, with 7 bases between them. The germline V gene has CDR1 SGHRS and CDR2 YFSETQ. This CDR3 has 13 residues. The CDR3 reads CASSLAASYGYTF. CDR3 sequence (DNA): TGCGCCAGCAGCTTGGCAGCCTCCTATGGCTACACCTTC.

J is TRBJ1-6 and V is TRBV7-9; D unclear. Germline CDR1 is SEHNR and CDR2 is FQNEAQ (reference sequence). This CDR3 region has 14 residues. V dropped 6 bases and J dropped 5 bases, with 11 bases sitting between them. The chain's CDR3 is CASRKTGNNSPLHF. The CDR3 DNA follows: TGTGCCAGCAGGAAGACGGGGAATAATTCACCCCTCCACTTT. The full variable domain, its missing parts supplied by reference TRBV7-9 and TRBJ1-6, is DTGVSQNPRHKITKRGQNVTFRCDPISEHNRLYWYRQTLGQGPEFLTYFQNEAQLEKSRLLSDRFSAERPKGSFSTLEIQRTEQGDSAMYLCASRKTGNNSPLHFGNGTRLTVT.

V usage is TRBV11-2 and J usage is TRBJ2-7; D possibly corresponds to TRBD2 (6 bases). The CDR3 totals 12 residues. Trimming removed 5 bases at V and 4 bases at J, with 9 bases between. The germline CDR1 and CDR2 sequences are SGHAT and FQNNGV. The CDR3 spells CASSPGGYEQYF. The CDR3 nucleotides are TGTGCCAGCAGCCCCGGGGGATACGAGCAGTACTTC.

The chain uses TRBV27 and TRBJ2-3; 7 nucleotides agree with TRBD1. Trimming cost V 8 bases and J 1 base; bases outside gene matches: 24. Germline assignment: CDR1 MNHEY and CDR2 SMNVEV (reference sequence). There are 20 residues in the CDR3. CDR3 DNA sequence: TGTGCCAGCCAACCCGGGACGGGACAGTCACCTCGAAAAGGCACAGATACGCAGTATTTT. It yields the protein CASQPGTGQSPRKGTDTQYF.

This chain links TRBV11-3 with TRBJ2-7; D is uncertain. Trimming stripped 5 bases from V and 4 bases from J, with 12 bases between. Germline CDR1 and CDR2: SGHNT and YENEEA. The length of the CDR3 is 13 residues. CDR3 loop: CASSTLPLYEQYF. CDR3 DNA: TGTGCCAGCAGCACGCTGCCTTTATACGAGCAGTACTTC.

This chain uses TRBV2 with TRBJ2-2; D possibly corresponds to TRBD2 (6 bases). The CDR3 consists of 15 residues. Germline CDR1 reads SNHLY; CDR2 reads FYNNEI. V gave up 3 bases and J gave up 4 bases, with 12 bases separating them. CDR3: CASSEGGPGTGELFF. CDR3 sequence (DNA): TGTGCCAGCAGTGAGGGAGGCCCCGGCACCGGGGAGCTGTTTTTT.

This clone occurred once. J is TRBJ1-1 and V is TRBV5-6; no reliable D call. V was shortened by 1 base and J by 0 bases, with 7 bases between the two germline ends. Germline lookup yields CDR1 SGHDT and CDR2 YYEEEE. CDR3 length: 14 amino acids. The CDR3 coding sequence is TGTGCCAGCAGCTTGCACAGCGTGAACACTGAAGCTTTCTTT. Protein product: CASSLHSVNTEAFF.

This sequence joins TRBV7-9 and TRBJ1-4; D remains unclear. The germline V gene has CDR1 SEHNR and CDR2 FQNEAQ (reference sequence). This CDR3 has 13 residues. Trimming took off 5 bases at V and 8 bases at J, with 12 bases between the two ends. The CDR3, as DNA: TGTGCCAGCAGCCAACCCGTAGGGGAAAAACTGTTTTTT. Its translation is CASSQPVGEKLFF. The full variable domain, completed using reference TRBV7-9 and TRBJ1-4, is DTGVSQNPRHKITKRGQNVTFRCDPISEHNRLYWYRQTLGQGPEFLTYFQNEAQLEKSRLLSDRFSAERPKGSFSTLEIQRTEQGDSAMYLCASSQPVGEKLFFGSGTQLSVL.

V usage is TRBV19 and J usage is TRBJ1-1; no reliable D call. With 7 bases removed from V and 3 bases from J, the gap between germline ends came to 15 bases. CDR3 length: 14 amino acids. The germline CDR1 and CDR2 sequences are LNHDA and SQIVND (reference sequence). In nucleotides, the CDR3 is TGTGCCAGTACTCCCCAGTCCGCTGACACTGAAGCTTTCTTT. Translating gives CASTPQSADTEAFF.

This clone came up a few times. The chain couples TRBV11-3 to TRBJ2-7, with TRBD1 as a possible D gene (6 bases). Trimming pared 6 bases from V and 1 base from J, leaving 16 bases between. This CDR3 spans 15 amino acids. CDR1 is SGHNT, CDR2 YENEEA, per germline. CDR3 sequence reads: CASSFDRTRSYEQYF. In DNA, the CDR3 is TGTGCCAGCAGTTTTGACAGGACCCGTTCCTACGAGCAGTACTTC.

This rearrangement joins TRBV6-1 to TRBJ1-1; possible D gene TRBD1, 5 bases. The germline gives CDR1 MNHNS, CDR2 SASEGT. Trimming stripped 0 bases from V and 1 base from J, with 9 bases between. The CDR3 covers 15 residues. The CDR3 protein is CASSEAVGPNTEAFF. The CDR3 nucleotides read TGTGCCAGCAGTGAAGCGGTGGGGCCGAACACTGAAGCTTTCTTT.

The J gene is TRBJ1-1, the V gene TRBV2, with 7 bases that match TRBD1. The germline V gene has CDR1 SNHLY and CDR2 FYNNEI. CDR3 length: 13 residues. V lost 6 bases, J lost 1 base, and 2 bases stayed unmatched. The CDR3 spells CASRDRRNTEAFF. Written as DNA, the CDR3 is TGTGCCAGCAGGGACAGGCGGAACACTGAAGCTTTCTTT.

This chain links TRBV4-3 with TRBJ1-6; D gene uncertain. There are 16 residues in the CDR3. V shed 0 bases and J shed 5 bases, with 11 bases lying between them. The germline V gene encodes CDR1 LGHNA and CDR2 YSLEER. The CDR3 DNA reads TGCGCCAGCAGCCAAGACCCACCTGGTGATAATTCACCCCTCCACTTT. Encoded protein: CASSQDPPGDNSPLHF.

The genes are TRBV5-4 and TRBJ1-1; D gene ambiguous. Trimming removed 5 bases from V and 1 base from J, with 9 bases in between. The CDR3 has 13 amino acids. Per the germline V gene, CDR1 is SGHNT and CDR2 is YYREEE (reference sequence). The CDR3 DNA reads TGTGCCAGCAGTAGGCCCGCGAACACTGAAGCTTTCTTT. Translating it yields CASSRPANTEAFF.

The chain couples TRBV9 to TRBJ2-7; D uncertain. This CDR3 has 13 amino acids. The V gene lost 0 bases and the J gene lost 5 bases, with 9 bases spanning the gap. Germline V lookup: CDR1 SGDLS, CDR2 YYNGEE. Here the CDR3 DNA reads TGTGCCAGCAGCGTAGGCACGGCGAACGAGCAGTACTTC. Protein sequence: CASSVGTANEQYF. The full variable domain, completed using reference TRBV9 and TRBJ2-7, is DSGVTQTPKHLITATGQRVTLRCSPRSGDLSVYWYQQSLDQGLQFLIQYYNGEERAKGNILERFSAQQFPDLHSELNLSSLELGDSALYFCASSVGTANEQYFGPGTRLTVT.

The J gene is TRBJ2-2, the V gene TRBV29-1, with 7 bases matching TRBD2. CDR1 is SQVTM, CDR2 ANQGSEA, per germline. Trimming at V came to 6 bases and at J to 2 bases, leaving 6 bases not matched to a gene. The length of the CDR3 is 14 residues. The CDR3 sequence is CSVTRDYNTGELFF. As DNA, the CDR3 is TGCAGCGTCACACGGGACTACAACACCGGGGAGCTGTTTTTT.

The chain combines TRBV7-9 with TRBJ1-1; D call uncertain. The CDR3 is 13 residues long. CDR1 SEHNR and CDR2 FQNEAQ come from the germline V gene (reference sequence). Trimming took 2 bases from V and 0 from J, leaving 4 bases between them. The chain's CDR3 is CASSLMMNTEAFF. The DNA of the CDR3 is TGTGCCAGCAGCTTAATGATGAACACTGAAGCTTTCTTT.

The genes are TRBV18 and TRBJ1-1; D call uncertain. V was pared by 1 base and J by 3 bases, with 6 bases between. The CDR3 has 13 amino acids. Germline loops: CDR1 KGHSH, CDR2 LQKENI. CDR3 DNA sequence: TGTGCCAGCTCACCACAGCAGGACACTGAAGCTTTCTTT. It encodes CASSPQQDTEAFF.

The chain has TRBV10-3 and TRBJ2-2; D may correspond to TRBD1 or TRBD2 (5 bases each). V gave up 2 bases and J gave up 4 bases, with 17 bases separating them. The CDR3 is made up of 17 amino acids. CDR1 is ENHRY, CDR2 SYGVKD, per germline. CDR3 sequence: CAISERDLSRSTGELFF. As DNA, the CDR3 is TGTGCCATCAGTGAGAGGGACCTGTCGAGGTCCACCGGGGAGCTGTTTTTT.

This clone was observed once. The CDR3 here is CASSLLQGAQVYGYTF. The CDR3 region has the DNA TGTGCCAGCAGCCTTCTCCAGGGGGCGCAGGTCTATGGCTACACCTTC. The chain recombines TRBV27 with TRBJ1-2, with 8 positions matching TRBD1. Germline V gene lookup returns CDR1 MNHEY and CDR2 SMNVEV (reference sequence). This CDR3 is built from 16 residues. V lost 6 bases, J lost 4 bases, and 13 bases stayed unmatched.

The rearrangement uses TRBV5-6 and TRBJ1-2; D remains ambiguous. Germline V CDR1 and CDR2: SGHDT, YYEEEE. Trimming took off 0 bases at V and 2 bases at J, with 5 bases between the two ends. The CDR3 covers 13 residues. This CDR3 is CASSLGRNYGYTF. The CDR3 DNA reads TGTGCCAGCAGCTTGGGACGGAACTATGGCTACACCTTC. The variable domain in full, with the rest retrieved from reference TRBV5-6 and TRBJ1-2, is DAGVTQSPTHLIKTRGQQVTLRCSPKSGHDTVSWYQQALGQGPQFIFQYYEEEERQRGNFPDRFSGHQFPNYSSELNVNALLLGDSALYLCASSLGRNYGYTFGSGTRLTVV.

This chain connects TRBV11-2 to TRBJ1-4; 8 positions match TRBD1. J was trimmed by 7 bases and V by 3 bases; bases with no gene match: 4. This CDR3 is 14 amino acids long. The germline CDR1 and CDR2 sequences are SGHAT and FQNNGV. CDR3 nucleotides: TGTGCCAGCAGCTTGGACAGGGTTGGTGAAAAACTGTTTTTT. It translates to CASSLDRVGEKLFF.

The chain couples TRBV14 to TRBJ1-2, with unresolved D. V dropped 3 bases and J dropped 1 base, with 6 bases sitting between them. In germline, CDR1 is SGHDN, CDR2 FVKESK. The CDR3 has 13 amino acids. As DNA, the CDR3 is TGTGCCAGCAGCCAGTATATTAACTATGGCTACACCTTC. Translated: CASSQYINYGYTF.